Following are 28 T cell receptor beta chains from one sample sequenced in a study of T cells in Graves' hyperthyroidism and ophthalmopathy. RNA transcripts gave rise to amplified TCR beta CDR3 regions. With the HTBI primer set, the TCR CDR3 went through a first round of RT-PCR. TCRdb re-analysed the multiplex PCR reads in MiXCR, keeping a single row per CDR3 protein. This table has a few hundred thousand distinct CDR3 sequences, approximately 13% appearing once. The sequenced sample was blood. The receptors were sampled from a woman younger than 30 with Graves' hyperthyroidism.

This clonotype has ten or more counts. The chain joins TRBV6-1 to TRBJ2-7, with unresolved D. This CDR3 comprises 13 residues. V lost 10 bases and J 2 bases, leaving 15 bases between the germline ends. CDR1 MNHNS and CDR2 SASEGT come from the germline V gene. The CDR3 DNA is TGTGCCACCAGGACCGACAATGCCTACGAGCAGTACTTC. Encoded protein: CATRTDNAYEQYF.

In regard to this clonotype: Given a much more abundant clone one base away, this may be a read error. The chain joins TRBV5-1 to TRBJ2-1, with 14 nucleotides matching TRBD2. V was clipped by 5 bases and J by 7 bases; unmatched bases: 11. The length of the CDR3 is 17 residues. Per the germline V gene, CDR1 is SGHRS and CDR2 is YFSETQ. CDR3 sequence reads: CASRRTSGGYGKNEQFF. In DNA, the CDR3 is TGCGCCAGCAGACGGACTAGCGGGGGGTACGGGAAAAATGAGCAGTTCTTC.

This clonotype has ten or more counts. The J gene is TRBJ2-7, the V gene TRBV7-9; 10 bases map to TRBD2. The CDR3 has 15 amino acids. Germline lookup yields CDR1 SEHNR and CDR2 FQNEAQ (reference sequence). V lost 2 bases, J lost 2 bases, and 3 bases stayed unmatched. For the CDR3, the DNA is TGTGCCAGCAGCTTATTCCTAGCGGGGGCCTACGAGCAGTACTTC. Encoded protein: CASSLFLAGAYEQYF.

The rearrangement uses TRBV4-1 and TRBJ2-1, with 9 bases that match TRBD2. V was pared by 6 bases and J by 5 bases, with 5 bases of the junction left unmatched. CDR3 length equals 14 residues. The germline CDR1 and CDR2 sequences are MGHRA and YSYEKL. Here the CDR3 DNA reads TGCGCCAGCAGGCCTGCTAGCGGGGACAATGAGCAGTTCTTC. The encoded protein is CASRPASGDNEQFF.

The chain uses TRBV13 and TRBJ1-3, with 9 bases matching TRBD1. The CDR3 consists of 15 residues. Losses at the gene ends were 5 bases for V and 4 bases for J; bases not matched to a gene: 6. CDR1 is PRHDT and CDR2 is FYEKMQ in the germline V gene (reference sequence). The CDR3 loop is CASSLQGAGGNTIYF. CDR3 coding DNA: TGTGCCAGCAGCCTACAGGGGGCTGGGGGAAACACCATATATTTT.

This chain joins TRBV3-1 and TRBJ1-1; TRBD1 matches at 7 bases. In germline, CDR1 is LGHDT, CDR2 YNNKEL (reference sequence). J lost 4 bases, V lost 5 bases, and 10 bases had no gene match. The CDR3 consists of 15 residues. The CDR3 sequence is CASSGMTGYGTEAFF. For the CDR3, the DNA is TGTGCCAGCAGCGGGATGACAGGGTACGGCACTGAAGCTTTCTTT.

At least ten counts were recorded for this clonotype. This sequence joins TRBV20-1 and TRBJ2-7; the D call may be TRBD1 or TRBD2 (5 bases each). CDR1 and CDR2 from the germline V gene are DFQATT and SNEGSKA (reference sequence). V lost 6 bases and J 2 bases, leaving 17 bases between the germline ends. The CDR3 totals 14 residues. CDR3 sequence reads: CSAATGTGTYEQYF. The CDR3 DNA reads as TGCAGTGCCGCTACCGGGACGGGTACCTACGAGCAGTACTTC.

This clonotype was observed many times. The chain links TRBV3-1 to TRBJ2-5; D remains unclear. Between the trimmed V and J ends, which lost 3 bases and 1 base, there was a span of 3 bases. This CDR3 region has 12 residues. From germline, CDR1 is LGHDT and CDR2 YNNKEL (reference sequence). CDR3 region: CASSQFQETQYF. CDR3 coding DNA: TGTGCCAGCAGCCAGTTCCAAGAGACCCAGTACTTC.

This clonotype occurred many times. The chain uses TRBV6-2 or TRBV6-3 and TRBJ2-3; tentative D call: TRBD2 (5 bases). Germline V gives CDR1 MNHEY, CDR2 SVGEGT. V lost 9 bases to trimming and J lost 8 bases, with 12 bases between them. The CDR3 totals 11 residues. CDR3 loop: CASSAGGTQYF. In DNA form, the CDR3 reads TGTGCCAGTTCCGCCGGAGGTACGCAGTATTTT.

This clonotype has a count of ten or more. This sequence joins TRBV20-1 and TRBJ1-1; 7 bases fit TRBD1. V gave up 2 bases and J gave up 1 base; unmatched junction bases: 16. Germline CDR1 and CDR2: DFQATT and SNEGSKA (reference sequence). The CDR3 sequence is 18 residues long. CDR3 protein: CSARSGQLLRWTNTEAFF. The CDR3 DNA sequence: TGCAGTGCTAGATCGGGACAGCTTTTGAGGTGGACGAACACTGAAGCTTTCTTT.

This clonotype appeared many times. J is TRBJ2-3 and V is TRBV27, with TRBD2 matching 13 bases. This CDR3 spans 16 amino acids. V shed 8 bases, J shed 2 bases, and the junction held 7 bases outside the gene matches. Germline assignment: CDR1 MNHEY and CDR2 SMNVEV (reference sequence). CDR3 nucleotides: TGTGCCAGCGGCATGGGACTAGCGGGAAACACAGATACGCAGTATTTT. Translating gives CASGMGLAGNTDTQYF.

This clonotype is a singleton in its sample. The chain links TRBV2 to TRBJ2-1; D may be TRBD2 (7 bases). Trimming pared 6 bases from V and 1 base from J, leaving 13 bases between. Germline lookup yields CDR1 SNHLY and CDR2 FYNNEI. This CDR3 is 15 amino acids long. The CDR3 coding sequence is TGTGCCAGCAGGGGGGCTAGCGGTTCCTACAATGAGCAGTTCTTC. As protein: CASRGASGSYNEQFF.

There are many counts of this clonotype. This chain uses TRBV20-1 with TRBJ2-7, with 7 bases that match TRBD1. V lost 6 bases, J lost 0 bases, and 8 bases stayed unmatched. Germline CDR1 reads DFQATT; CDR2 reads SNEGSKA (reference sequence). The CDR3 loop spans 14 amino acids. CDR3 amino acids: CSALGQASSYEQYF. The CDR3 DNA is TGCAGTGCCCTAGGACAGGCAAGCTCCTACGAGCAGTACTTC.

CDR3 region: CASSLEGRVTDTQYF. CDR3 DNA sequence: TGTGCCAGCAGCTTAGAGGGGCGGGTCACAGATACGCAGTATTTT. V and J are TRBV7-2 and TRBJ2-3, with D possibly called TRBD1 or TRBD2 (5 bases each). V was trimmed by 1 base and J by 2 bases, leaving 10 bases between them. The CDR3 has 15 residues. Germline values: CDR1 SGHTA, CDR2 FQGNSA.

This clonotype has at least ten counts. The chain is built from TRBV20-1 and TRBJ1-1, with D possibly being TRBD1 (6 bases). Germline CDR1 and CDR2: DFQATT and SNEGSKA (reference sequence). This CDR3 has 14 amino acids. V was cut by 2 bases and J by 1 base, with 11 bases left in between. The chain's CDR3 is CSARIGQPNTEAFF. In DNA, the CDR3 is TGCAGTGCTAGAATAGGACAGCCGAACACTGAAGCTTTCTTT.

This clonotype was picked up a small number of times. The chain couples TRBV4-1 to TRBJ1-2; 9 nucleotides agree with TRBD1. CDR3 length: 17 residues. V trimming: 0 bases; J trimming: 4 bases; junction bases outside the gene matches: 9. In germline, CDR1 is MGHRA, CDR2 YSYEKL. The CDR3 coding sequence is TGCGCCAGCAGCCAAGATCGTTGGACAGGGGACTCCTATGGCTACACCTTC. Translating gives CASSQDRWTGDSYGYTF.

This clonotype was picked up many times. The chain links TRBV10-2 to TRBJ2-5, with D possibly matching TRBD2 (5 bases). Trimming removed 2 bases from V and 6 bases from J, with 13 bases in between. Germline V CDR1 and CDR2: WSHSY, SAAADI. The CDR3 runs to 14 residues. The CDR3 nucleotides read TGCGCCAGCAGTGAGACGGGGATGGGCCAGACCCAGTACTTC. This encodes CASSETGMGQTQYF.

This clonotype was seen a few times. V gene TRBV9 combines with J gene TRBJ2-7; 10 bases fit TRBD2. The length of the CDR3 is 16 residues. Germline V gene sequence: CDR1 SGDLS, CDR2 YYNGEE. Trimming at V came to 1 base and at J to 7 bases, leaving 11 bases not matched to a gene. CDR3 protein: CASSVNNLAGAGEQYF. The CDR3 bases are TGTGCCAGCAGCGTAAATAACCTAGCGGGGGCTGGAGAGCAGTACTTC.

This clonotype appeared many times. The chain joins TRBV7-2 to TRBJ2-1; D possibly corresponds to TRBD2 (5 bases). The CDR3 is 13 amino acids. Trimming stripped 3 bases from V and 9 bases from J, with 12 bases between. Germline V gene sequence: CDR1 SGHTA, CDR2 FQGNSA. The chain's CDR3 is CASSFRSEGEQFF. As DNA, the CDR3 is TGTGCCAGCAGCTTTAGGTCCGAGGGTGAGCAGTTCTTC.

This clonotype was seen more than once but under ten times. The chain has TRBV19 and TRBJ2-3; tentative D call: TRBD1 (5 bases). This CDR3 has 14 residues. V dropped 7 bases and J dropped 0 bases, with 11 bases sitting between them. Germline loops: CDR1 LNHDA, CDR2 SQIVND (reference sequence). The CDR3 bases are TGTGCCAGTAAAGGGGCCACTAGCACAGATACGCAGTATTTT. Protein sequence: CASKGATSTDTQYF.

V gene TRBV7-8 combines with J gene TRBJ2-5; either TRBD1 or TRBD2 may supply D (5 bases each). The length of the CDR3 is 14 residues. Trimming cost V 4 bases and J 7 bases, with 16 bases left between them. In germline, CDR1 is SGHVS, CDR2 FQNEAQ. CDR3 coding DNA: TGTGCCAGCAGCTCCCAGGGAGTCGGTGGGACCCAGTACTTC. This sequence encodes CASSSQGVGGTQYF. Together with reference TRBV7-8 and TRBJ2-5, the CDR3 gives the full variable domain: GAGVSQSPRYKVAKRGQDVALRCDPISGHVSLFWYQQALGQGPEFLTYFQNEAQLDKSGLPSDRFFAERPEGSVSTLKIQRTQQEDSAVYLCASSSQGVGGTQYFGPGTRLLVL.

This clonotype has at least ten counts. The chain has TRBV29-1 and TRBJ1-4; D is possibly TRBD1 (5 bases). CDR3 size: 16 residues. V gave up 3 bases and J gave up 1 base, with 15 bases separating them. CDR1 SQVTM and CDR2 ANQGSEA come from the germline V gene. CDR3 bases: TGCAGCGTTGATCCGGGGGGTGATGAAACTAATGAAAAACTGTTTTTT. Protein: CSVDPGGDETNEKLFF.

This clonotype was seen ten or more times. This chain links TRBV10-3 with TRBJ2-1; D is unclear. Germline-derived CDR1 and CDR2 are ENHRY and SYGVKD. Trimming took off 5 bases at V and 6 bases at J, with 8 bases between the two ends. This CDR3 has 12 amino acids. The CDR3 loop reads CAISQTGNEQFF. CDR3 coding DNA: TGTGCCATCAGTCAGACCGGCAATGAGCAGTTCTTC.

This clonotype was recorded many times. This chain uses TRBV6-6 with TRBJ1-6; D is perhaps TRBD1 (5 bases). CDR1 is MNHNY and CDR2 is SVGAGI in the germline V gene (reference sequence). This CDR3 comprises 16 residues. V lost 0 bases, J lost 2 bases, and 8 bases lay in between. CDR3 coding DNA: TGTGCCAGCAGTTACTCCGAGACAGCCTATAATTCACCCCTCCACTTT. Its translation: CASSYSETAYNSPLHF.

In this sample, this clonotype turned up many times. This rearrangement joins TRBV9 to TRBJ2-7; D gene ambiguous. This CDR3 spans 14 amino acids. Germline CDR1 reads SGDLS; CDR2 reads YYNGEE. V lost 3 bases, J lost 2 bases, and 12 bases lay in between. CDR3 sequence reads: CASSAATETYEQYF. In DNA form, the CDR3 reads TGTGCCAGCAGCGCCGCGACTGAAACCTACGAGCAGTACTTC.

This clonotype was found many times. The chain couples TRBV5-6 to TRBJ1-1; 9 nucleotides align to TRBD1. The CDR3 length is 15 residues. Per germline, CDR1 SGHDT and CDR2 YYEEEE. After removal of 5 bases from V and 0 bases from J, the junction contained 5 bases not matched to a gene. The CDR3 DNA reads TGTGCCAGCAGGCCACAGGGGGCGTTGAACACTGAAGCTTTCTTT. It translates to CASRPQGALNTEAFF.

This clonotype was picked up many times. The V and J genes are TRBV7-3 and TRBJ2-1, with D possibly TRBD2 on 5 matching bases. Trimming removed 5 bases from V and 7 bases from J, with 15 bases in between. There are 14 residues in the CDR3. Germline-derived CDR1 and CDR2 are SGHTA and FQGTGA. The CDR3 bases are TGTGCCAGCAGCCTTACGGGTCCGGGGAATGAGCAGTTCTTC. Amino acid sequence: CASSLTGPGNEQFF.

This clonotype was detected ten times or more. The chain has TRBV29-1 and TRBJ1-5; tentatively, D is TRBD1 (6 bases). Looked up from germline, CDR1 is SQVTM and CDR2 is ANQGSEA. The CDR3 totals 15 residues. Trimming cost V 4 bases and J 1 base, with 14 bases left between them. For the CDR3, the DNA is TGCAGCGTTGTGTTTGGGGGACACAGCAATCAGCCCCAGCATTTT. Amino acids: CSVVFGGHSNQPQHF.